This entry is about one T cell receptor (beta chain). Some clones are missing from TCRdb's copy, which holds only in-frame ones; the method was immunoSEQ multiplex PCR. Among roughly 170,000 clones listed, about 84% were seen once. This record belongs to a study of blood T cell repertoires in COVID-19. The length of the CDR3 is 18 residues. After removal of 0 bases from V and 4 bases from J, the junction contained 9 bases not matched to a gene. Looked up from germline, CDR1 is KGHSH and CDR2 is LQKENI. The chain has TRBV18 and TRBJ2-7, with TRBD2 matching 13 bases. The source is a man between 50 and 59 years old who had recovered from COVID-19. The sequenced material came from PBMCs or T cells enriched from blood (not recorded which). CDR3 amino acids: CASSPPNPGLAGDYEQYF. CDR3 bases: TGTGCCAGCTCACCACCTAATCCAGGACTAGCGGGGGATTACGAGCAGTACTTC.